The 31 T cell receptor beta chains below all came from one sample that was sequenced in a study of cytomegalovirus exposure and HLA in healthy donors. 13 Jbeta primers and 60 Vbeta primers were used for the PCR. The protocol was immunoSEQ multiplex PCR, while the TCRdb copy is restricted to in-frame clones and leaves out a portion. The profile shows 150,000 to 200,000 clones, roughly two thirds of them singletons. The sample consisted of PBMCs. These receptor sequences come from a woman younger than 35 in good health and CMV-seropositive.

The rearrangement joins TRBV6-5 to TRBJ2-3, with TRBD2 as a possible D gene (5 bases). The CDR3 covers 14 residues. Germline V gene sequence: CDR1 MNHEY, CDR2 SVGAGI. The V end was cut by 2 bases, the J end by 2 bases, with 8 bases between. This CDR3 reads CASSYGLTTDTQYF. Here the CDR3 DNA reads TGTGCCAGCAGTTACGGACTGACCACAGATACGCAGTATTTT.

The CDR3 sequence: CASSRLAGGSSYNEQFF. The CDR3 region has the DNA TGCGCCAGCAGTCGTCTAGCGGGGGGCAGCTCCTACAATGAGCAGTTCTTC. The V and J genes are TRBV4-1 and TRBJ2-1; 11 bases fit TRBD2. Germline CDR1 is MGHRA and CDR2 is YSYEKL. This CDR3 has 17 residues. After removal of 6 bases from V and 0 bases from J, the junction contained 7 bases not matched to a gene.

This clone has only a few counts. The V call is TRBV28, the J call TRBJ1-4; 7 bases are shared with TRBD1. In germline, CDR1 is MDHEN, CDR2 SYDVKM. J lost 6 bases, V lost 5 bases, and 9 bases had no gene match. The CDR3 extends over 15 amino acids. The CDR3 spells CASSRYRGADEKLFF. The DNA for the CDR3 is TGTGCCAGCAGTCGCTACAGGGGAGCGGATGAAAAACTGTTTTTT. Using reference TRBV28 and TRBJ1-4 for the parts outside the CDR3, the full variable domain is DVKVTQSSRYLVKRTGEKVFLECVQDMDHENMFWYRQDPGLGLRLIYFSYDVKMKEKGDIPEGYSVSREKKERFSLILESASTNQTSMYLCASSRYRGADEKLFFGSGTQLSVL.

Only a few counts were recorded for this clone. The gene calls are TRBV6-5 and TRBJ1-4, with TRBD1 matching over 9 bases. The CDR3 contains 14 residues. V lost 5 bases to trimming and J lost 8 bases; unmatched junction nucleotides: 6. In germline, CDR1 is MNHEY, CDR2 SVGAGI. CDR3 nucleotides: TGTGCCAGCAGTGAAGGGACAGGGTGGGAAAAACTGTTTTTT. It translates to CASSEGTGWEKLFF.

The chain joins TRBV5-4 to TRBJ1-3; weak D call: TRBD1 (5 bases). The V gene's germline CDR1 is SGHNT and CDR2 YYREEE (reference sequence). The CDR3 extends over 15 amino acids. V was trimmed by 3 bases and J by 4 bases, leaving 14 bases between them. The CDR3 here is CASSWAGAGGNTIYF. CDR3 sequence (DNA): TGTGCCAGCAGCTGGGCTGGGGCAGGGGGAAACACCATATATTTT.

The chain couples TRBV5-4 to TRBJ2-7, with 9 positions matching TRBD2. The germline gives CDR1 SGHNT, CDR2 YYREEE (reference sequence). This CDR3 has 16 residues. V gave up 5 bases and J gave up 0 bases; unmatched junction bases: 9. CDR3 protein: CASRSLGSGSSYEQYF. CDR3 DNA: TGTGCCAGCAGGTCGCTAGGTAGCGGGAGCTCCTACGAGCAGTACTTC. Looking up the rest from reference TRBV5-4 and TRBJ2-7 gives the full variable domain: ETGVTQSPTHLIKTRGQQVTLRCSSQSGHNTVSWYQQALGQGPQFIFQYYREEENGRGNFPPRFSGLQFPNYSSELNVNALELDDSALYLCASRSLGSGSSYEQYFGPGTRLTVT.

The V gene is TRBV7-3, the J gene TRBJ2-3, with a weak D call TRBD2 (5 bases). V lost 1 base and J 6 bases, leaving 8 bases between the germline ends. Per germline, CDR1 SGHTA and CDR2 FQGTGA. CDR3 length equals 13 residues. This CDR3 reads CASSLIAGDTQYF. CDR3 bases: TGTGCCAGCAGCTTAATCGCGGGTGATACGCAGTATTTT.

The chain links TRBV25-1 to TRBJ1-6, with TRBD1 identical over 8 bases. Per germline, CDR1 MGHDK and CDR2 SYGVNS. Trimming cost V 4 bases and J 8 bases; bases outside gene matches: 10. The CDR3 contains 16 residues. CDR3 nucleotides: TGTGCCAGCAGTGCACAAGGACAGGGACGCTATTCACCCCTCCACTTT. This encodes CASSAQGQGRYSPLHF.

The chain couples TRBV7-2 to TRBJ2-7, with a weak D call TRBD1 (5 bases). V was shortened by 1 base and J by 3 bases, with 7 bases between the two germline ends. The CDR3 runs 13 residues. Germline V gene sequence: CDR1 SGHTA, CDR2 FQGNSA. The CDR3 spells CASSLGQLYEQYF. The CDR3, as DNA: TGTGCCAGCAGCTTAGGACAGCTCTACGAGCAGTACTTC.

This rearrangement joins TRBV7-6 to TRBJ2-2; D remains ambiguous. Germline CDR1 SGHVS, CDR2 FNYEAQ. This CDR3 is 14 amino acids long. V was clipped by 4 bases and J by 0 bases, with 6 bases between them. The CDR3 spells CASSSYTNTGELFF. CDR3 bases: TGTGCCAGCAGCTCGTACACGAACACCGGGGAGCTGTTTTTT.

The J gene is TRBJ2-7, the V gene TRBV5-1; possibly TRBD1 for D (6 bases). The germline V and J ends were trimmed by 0 bases and 6 bases, with 19 bases remaining between them. This CDR3 is 16 amino acids long. Germline V gives CDR1 SGHRS, CDR2 YFSETQ. The CDR3 reads CASSLDLRVGAGEQYF. CDR3 DNA sequence: TGCGCCAGCAGCTTGGACCTCAGGGTGGGGGCCGGCGAGCAGTACTTC.

The gene calls are TRBV18 and TRBJ1-5, with TRBD1 as a possible D gene (5 bases). Trimming stripped 2 bases from V and 4 bases from J, with 12 bases between. The CDR3 loop spans 15 amino acids. The germline V gene has CDR1 KGHSH and CDR2 LQKENI. This chain's CDR3 is CASSPGGVGNQPQHF. CDR3 nucleotide sequence: TGTGCCAGCTCACCAGGGGGGGTCGGGAATCAGCCCCAGCATTTT. Together with reference TRBV18 and TRBJ1-5, the CDR3 gives the full variable domain: NAGVMQNPRHLVRRRGQEARLRCSPMKGHSHVYWYRQLPEEGLKFMVYLQKENIIDESGMPKERFSAEFPKEGPSILRIQQVVRGDSAAYFCASSPGGVGNQPQHFGDGTRLSIL.

The chain is built from TRBV6-5 and TRBJ1-1; 8 nucleotides align to TRBD1. CDR1 is MNHEY and CDR2 is SVGAGI in the germline V gene. This CDR3 is built from 15 residues. After removal of 2 bases from V and 4 bases from J, the junction contained 6 bases not matched to a gene. CDR3 sequence (DNA): TGTGCCAGCAGTTACATACAGGGGGGGGGCACTGAAGCTTTCTTT. Its protein is CASSYIQGGGTEAFF.

A remark on this clone: Other DNA sequences in this sample translate to the same CDR3. Written as DNA, the CDR3 is TGTGCCAGCAGCAGAAGGACAGGGTCAGGGAACACTGAAGCTTTCTTC. Translating gives CASSRRTGSGNTEAFF. J is TRBJ1-1 and V is TRBV21-1; TRBD1 is the table's D call, not checked against the DNA. TRBV21-1 is given as a pseudogene. This CDR3 has 16 residues.

V and J are TRBV9 and TRBJ2-2, with 13 nucleotides matching TRBD2. CDR1 is SGDLS, CDR2 YYNGEE, per germline. The V gene end was trimmed by 6 bases and the J gene end by 3 bases; junction bases not matched to a gene: 8. The CDR3 totals 17 residues. CDR3 bases: TGTGCCAGCAAAGGACTAGCGGGGGCCCCGGACACCGGGGAGCTGTTTTTT. It is translated as CASKGLAGAPDTGELFF.

This clone appeared a few times. The rearrangement links TRBV9 to TRBJ2-3, with D uncertain. CDR1 is SGDLS and CDR2 is YYNGEE in the germline V gene. Trimming pared 3 bases from V and 3 bases from J, leaving 8 bases between. This CDR3 has 13 amino acids. The CDR3 DNA reads TGTGCCAGCAGCGGTGACTTTACAGATACGCAGTATTTT. It encodes CASSGDFTDTQYF.

On this clone itself: Other DNA sequences within the sample encode an identical CDR3. The rearrangement uses TRBV27 and TRBJ1-1, with 10 nucleotides matching TRBD1. Germline V gene lookup returns CDR1 MNHEY and CDR2 SMNVEV (reference sequence). V dropped 5 bases and J dropped 6; count of bases not matched to a gene: 9. The CDR3 is 15 residues long. DNA for the CDR3: TGTGCCAGCAGTACCTACGAGACAGGGGGCGCTGAAGCTTTCTTT. It specifies CASSTYETGGAEAFF.

The chain is built from TRBV4-3 and TRBJ1-5, with D unclear. The CDR3 sequence is 13 residues long. Germline V gene sequence: CDR1 LGHNA, CDR2 YSLEER. V was pared by 0 bases and J by 7 bases, with 7 bases between. CDR3 amino acids: CASSQDSGQPQHF. The CDR3 region has the DNA TGCGCCAGCAGCCAAGATTCTGGCCAGCCCCAGCATTTT.

This clone was found a few times. The chain has TRBV11-2 and TRBJ2-5, with 8 positions matching TRBD1. The J call is in doubt because the DNA end fits TRBJ2-7 better. CDR3 length: 15 residues. Germline V gene sequence: CDR1 SGHAT, CDR2 FQNNGV. DNA of the CDR3: TGTGCCAGCAGCTTAGATCTACAGGGGGAATACGAGCAGTACTTC. As protein: CASSLDLQGEYEQYF.

J is TRBJ1-5 and V is TRBV27, with 12 bases that match TRBD1. This CDR3 region has 14 residues. Germline CDR1 MNHEY, CDR2 SMNVEV (reference sequence). V lost 6 bases and J lost 8; bases outside the gene matches: 5. DNA of the CDR3: TGTGCCAGCAGGGGACAGGGGGCGAATGAGCCCCAGCATTTT. It codes for CASRGQGANEPQHF.

The chain uses TRBV13 and TRBJ2-1, with 9 bases identical to TRBD2. Trimming cost V 4 bases and J 0 bases; bases outside gene matches: 4. The germline gives CDR1 PRHDT, CDR2 FYEKMQ (reference sequence). This CDR3 is 16 amino acids long. In DNA form, the CDR3 reads TGTGCCAGCAGCTCGGGACTAGCAGGCTCCTACAATGAGCAGTTCTTC. Translated: CASSSGLAGSYNEQFF. The whole variable domain, filled in from reference TRBV13 and TRBJ2-1, reads AAGVIQSPRHLIKEKRETATLKCYPIPRHDTVYWYQQGPGQDPQFLISFYEKMQSDKGSIPDRFSAQQFSDYHSELNMSSLELGDSALYFCASSSGLAGSYNEQFFGPGTRLTVL.

This clone came up a few times. The rearrangement joins TRBV25-1 to TRBJ1-1; possibly TRBD1 for D (5 bases). The CDR3 length is 13 residues. V lost 4 bases to trimming and J lost 4 bases, with 10 bases between them. The germline V gene encodes CDR1 MGHDK and CDR2 SYGVNS. This CDR3 is CASSAGRATEAFF. As DNA, the CDR3 is TGTGCCAGCAGTGCCGGCAGGGCCACTGAAGCTTTCTTT.

This chain joins TRBV27 and TRBJ1-2, with 7 bases aligning to TRBD1. Per germline, CDR1 MNHEY and CDR2 SMNVEV (reference sequence). CDR3 length: 15 residues. J gave up 5 bases and V 5 bases, and 11 bases lay outside the gene matches. The CDR3 sequence: CASSITGVFEYGYTF. DNA for the CDR3: TGTGCCAGCAGTATCACAGGGGTCTTCGAGTATGGCTACACCTTC.

Regarding this clone: The same CDR3 also results from other DNA sequences found in this sample. V usage is TRBV5-4 and J usage is TRBJ2-1, with D possibly TRBD2 on 6 matching bases. Germline values: CDR1 SGHNT, CDR2 YYREEE (reference sequence). CDR3 length equals 15 residues. Trimming shortened V by 0 bases and J by 1 base, and 8 bases separated the two germline ends. The CDR3 DNA sequence: TGTGCCAGCAGCTTGGTGGGGGGTTCCTACAATGAGCAGTTCTTC. This encodes CASSLVGGSYNEQFF.

CDR3 coding DNA: TGTGCCAGCACAGAAATTGGGGCAGGGGGCCAGCCCCAGCATTTT. It yields the protein CASTEIGAGGQPQHF. The V and J genes are TRBV6-6 and TRBJ1-5; 8 bases fit TRBD1. V dropped 7 bases and J dropped 7; count of bases not matched to a gene: 12. This CDR3 region has 15 residues. Per germline, CDR1 MNHNY and CDR2 SVGAGI (reference sequence).

Here the CDR3 DNA reads TGTGCCAGCAGCTTAGGCAGGGCAATCTCCTACAATGAGCAGTTCTTC. This sequence encodes CASSLGRAISYNEQFF. J is TRBJ2-1 and V is TRBV11-3; a weak D match, TRBD1 (5 bases). V lost 1 base and J lost 0, with 10 bases in between. The germline CDR1 and CDR2 sequences are SGHNT and YENEEA. CDR3 size: 16 residues.

This clone was found once. V gene TRBV6-6 combines with J gene TRBJ1-2, with TRBD1 matching over 7 bases. Losses at the gene ends were 4 bases for V and 3 bases for J; bases not matched to a gene: 11. Per germline, CDR1 MNHNY and CDR2 SVGAGI (reference sequence). The CDR3 runs 16 residues. CDR3 loop: CASSLPPPTGDYGYTF. The CDR3 DNA reads as TGTGCCAGCAGTTTACCCCCCCCTACAGGGGACTATGGCTACACCTTC.

The table lists this clone with a few counts. For the CDR3, the DNA is TGTGCCACCAGCGGGGCCGGGACAGGTCCGATGGAGACCCAGTACTTC. Translation gives CATSGAGTGPMETQYF. The gene calls are TRBV15 and TRBJ2-5; 8 nucleotides agree with TRBD1. Per the germline V gene, CDR1 is LNHNV and CDR2 is YYDKDF (reference sequence). Trimming at V came to 5 bases and at J to 5 bases, leaving 13 bases not matched to a gene. The CDR3 has 16 residues. The full variable domain, with the rest looked up from reference TRBV15 and TRBJ2-5, is DAMVIQNPRYQVTQFGKPVTLSCSQTLNHNVMYWYQQKSSQAPKLLFHYYDKDFNNEADTPDNFQSRRPNTSFCFLDIRSPGLGDTAMYLCATSGAGTGPMETQYFGPGTRLLVL.

The genes are TRBV6-5 and TRBJ2-1; D is perhaps TRBD2 (6 bases). The CDR3 spans 13 residues. From germline, CDR1 is MNHEY and CDR2 SVGAGI. V was pared by 2 bases and J by 8 bases, with 10 bases between. CDR3: CASSYPGGDEQFF. DNA for the CDR3: TGTGCCAGCAGTTACCCAGGAGGGGATGAGCAGTTCTTC.

The chain links TRBV5-4 to TRBJ2-5, with TRBD1 matching over 7 bases. The length of the CDR3 is 13 residues. Germline assignment: CDR1 SGHNT and CDR2 YYREEE (reference sequence). The ends lost 2 bases at V and 5 bases at J; junction bases unmatched: 3. CDR3 protein: CASSLRGPETQYF. The DNA of the CDR3 is TGTGCCAGCAGCTTAAGGGGGCCGGAGACCCAGTACTTC.

The chain is built from TRBV7-2 and TRBJ2-3, with TRBD2 matching 12 bases. The CDR3 spans 17 residues. Germline V gives CDR1 SGHTA, CDR2 FQGNSA. After removal of 1 base from V and 9 bases from J, the junction contained 11 bases not matched to a gene. This chain's CDR3 is CASSLVTSGGFTATQYF. The CDR3 coding sequence is TGTGCCAGCAGCTTAGTAACTAGCGGGGGGTTCACCGCCACGCAGTATTTT.